These 10 T cell receptor beta chains share one sample of origin, sequenced in a study of OX40 agonist ivuxolimab in advanced cancers. Some clones are missing from TCRdb's copy, which holds only in-frame ones; the method was immunoSEQ multiplex PCR. The table lists tens of thousands of clones, around 89% of them singletons. The source was CD4+ or CD8+ T cells sorted from blood, collected in a trial of the OX40 agonist ivuxolimab. These receptors all come from an adult with an advanced solid tumor such as melanoma, head and neck, liver or kidney cancer.

As DNA, the CDR3 is TGCGCCAGCAGCCAAGGAAGGACTAGCGGGAGCTACGAGCAGTACTTC. Translating it yields CASSQGRTSGSYEQYF. This chain links TRBV4-1 with TRBJ2-7, with 13 bases matching TRBD2. Unmatched junction bases numbered 3, after V lost 1 base and J lost 3 bases. CDR3 length equals 16 residues. The germline V gene encodes CDR1 MGHRA and CDR2 YSYEKL.

This chain joins TRBV4-2 and TRBJ2-2; perhaps TRBD2 as D (6 bases). Per germline, CDR1 LGHNA and CDR2 YNFKEQ. The V end was cut by 0 bases, the J end by 4 bases, with 12 bases between. This CDR3 contains 16 residues. CDR3 nucleotide sequence: TGTGCCAGCAGCCAAGAAGTGGGACTTACCACCGGGGAGCTGTTTTTT. It yields the protein CASSQEVGLTTGELFF.

The chain joins TRBV4-2 to TRBJ2-7, with unresolved D. The V gene's germline CDR1 is LGHNA and CDR2 YNFKEQ. The V and J ends lost 0 bases and 2 bases respectively, with 14 bases between them. The CDR3 runs to 16 residues. The CDR3 region has the DNA TGTGCCAGCAGCCAAGATACACAGTCTCCTCCCTACGAGCAGTACTTC. This translates into CASSQDTQSPPYEQYF.

This chain connects TRBV7-8 to TRBJ1-4, with a weak D call TRBD1 (5 bases). V lost 2 bases, J lost 2 bases, and 12 bases lay in between. This CDR3 is built from 16 residues. Germline loops: CDR1 SGHVS, CDR2 FQNEAQ. CDR3 protein: CASSLLGGRTNEKLFF. In DNA form, the CDR3 reads TGTGCCAGCAGCTTATTGGGGGGACGGACTAATGAAAAACTGTTTTTT.

In nucleotides, the CDR3 is TGTGCCAGCAGCTTGGCTTCAGGGCAAATGGGCTACACCTTC. Its protein is CASSLASGQMGYTF. The gene calls are TRBV5-6 and TRBJ1-2; TRBD1 is a possible D gene (5 bases). Trimming shortened V by 0 bases and J by 8 bases, and 14 bases separated the two germline ends. The V gene's germline CDR1 is SGHDT and CDR2 YYEEEE. The CDR3 covers 14 residues.

This clone was observed a single time. This chain connects TRBV28 to TRBJ2-3; 7 bases line up with TRBD2. Germline V gene lookup returns CDR1 MDHEN and CDR2 SYDVKM. The J segment lost 6 bases and the V segment lost 5 bases, leaving 14 bases of the junction unmatched. This CDR3 comprises 16 residues. CDR3 loop: CASSTKREYRPDTQYF. The CDR3, as DNA: TGTGCCAGCAGTACTAAGCGGGAATACCGCCCCGATACGCAGTATTTT.

The rearrangement joins TRBV28 to TRBJ2-7; a possible D gene is TRBD1 (6 bases). CDR3 length: 13 residues. V gave up 3 bases and J gave up 2 bases, with 8 bases separating them. The V gene's germline CDR1 is MDHEN and CDR2 SYDVKM. The DNA of the CDR3 is TGTGCCAGCAGTTTGAGGACAGCCTACGAGCAGTACTTC. Its protein product is CASSLRTAYEQYF.

This clone was seen just once. J is TRBJ2-3 and V is TRBV29-1; possibly TRBD1 or TRBD2 for D (5 bases each). Germline CDR1 and CDR2: SQVTM and ANQGSEA. There are 14 residues in the CDR3. The ends were cut back, 2 bases at V and 5 bases at J, with 14 bases in the middle. As DNA, the CDR3 is TGCAGCGTTGAAACCGGGACGCACGTAGATACGCAGTATTTT. Encoded protein: CSVETGTHVDTQYF.

V usage is TRBV30 and J usage is TRBJ2-1; 7 bases are shared with TRBD2. CDR1 GTSNPN and CDR2 SVGIG come from the germline V gene (reference sequence). The CDR3 runs to 10 residues. J was trimmed by 8 bases and V by 7 bases; bases with no gene match: 2. The CDR3 DNA follows: TGTGCCTACACTAGCGATGAGCAGTTCTTC. Its protein is CAYTSDEQFF.

The chain combines TRBV4-2 with TRBJ2-1; TRBD2 matches at 13 bases. This CDR3 is 14 amino acids long. The germline V gene encodes CDR1 LGHNA and CDR2 YNFKEQ. V shed 3 bases and J 10 bases; nucleotides not matched to a gene: 3. The CDR3 loop reads CASSQGTSGEEQFF. The CDR3 nucleotides read TGTGCCAGCAGCCAGGGGACTAGCGGGGAGGAGCAGTTCTTC.